This TCR beta chain was documented in a study of T cell changes during pregnancy in multiple sclerosis. Germline CDR1 GTSNPN, CDR2 SVGIG (reference sequence). The CDR3 spans 14 residues. Sequencing used immunoSEQ multiplex PCR; TCRdb keeps in-frame clones, though not all of them. The repertoire holds tens of thousands of clones, 75% to 95% seen once, with approximately 1.2% in the top ten. This sequence originates from a female donor in good health, enrolled as a control in a pregnancy study. The gene calls are TRBV30 and TRBJ1-4; possible D gene TRBD1, 6 bases. Source: peripheral blood, taken after pregnancy. CDR3 region: CACAKGGGNEKLFF. The CDR3 region has the DNA TGTGCTTGTGCTAAGGGAGGGGGAAATGAAAAACTGTTTTTT.